These 17 T cell receptor beta chains originate from one sample sequenced in a study of cytomegalovirus exposure and HLA in healthy donors. Clones were read by immunoSEQ multiplex PCR, and TCRdb kept only the in-frame ones, dropping some. The sample holds hundreds of thousands of clones, 70% to 90% seen once. The sequenced sample was PBMCs. Receptors were obtained from a woman aged 18-30 years in good health and CMV-seronegative.

The CDR3 DNA reads TGTGCCATCGGGAGTGGAGGGACTAGGAGCCAAGAGCAGTACTTC. It yields the protein CAIGSGGTRSQEQYF. The chain is built from TRBV10-3 and TRBJ2-7; TRBD2 matches 8 bases. Germline trimming cut 8 bases from V and 7 bases from J; bases unmatched to any gene: 16. This CDR3 comprises 15 residues. Germline CDR1 and CDR2: ENHRY and SYGVKD.

The rearrangement uses TRBV4-1 and TRBJ2-7; D gene unclear. Germline V gives CDR1 MGHRA, CDR2 YSYEKL. Trimming left V 3 bases short and J 4 bases short, with 10 bases between. This CDR3 comprises 13 residues. CDR3 sequence: CASSHAMEYEQYF. CDR3 coding DNA: TGCGCCAGCAGCCACGCTATGGAGTACGAGCAGTACTTC.

In this sample, this clone turned up once. The gene calls are TRBV27 and TRBJ2-7; D gene ambiguous. With 3 bases removed from V and 2 bases from J, the gap between germline ends came to 8 bases. Germline V gene data show CDR1 as MNHEY and CDR2 as SMNVEV (reference sequence). There are 13 residues in the CDR3. The CDR3 coding sequence is TGTGCCAGCAGTTTGAGCGCCACCTACGAGCAGTACTTC. This gives the protein CASSLSATYEQYF.

The V call is TRBV30, the J call TRBJ2-7, with TRBD1 matching over 7 bases. Germline CDR1 and CDR2: GTSNPN and SVGIG (reference sequence). Trimming at V came to 3 bases and at J to 3 bases, leaving 14 bases not matched to a gene. The CDR3 runs 16 residues. The CDR3 sequence is CAWSRPRDSLHYEQYF. CDR3 in DNA: TGTGCCTGGAGCCGACCCCGGGACAGTTTACACTACGAGCAGTACTTC. The full variable domain, in which reference TRBV30 and TRBJ2-7 provide the parts outside the CDR3, is SQTIHQWPATLVQPVGSPLSLECTVEGTSNPNLYWYRQAAGRGLQLLFYSVGIGQISSEVPQNLSASRPQDRQFILSSKKLLLSDSGFYLCAWSRPRDSLHYEQYFGPGTRLTVT.

This clone was seen a single time. This sequence joins TRBV18 and TRBJ1-2; D call uncertain. The CDR3 contains 11 residues. V lost 5 bases and J lost 7, with 8 bases in between. The V gene's germline CDR1 is KGHSH and CDR2 LQKENI. The CDR3 sequence is CASSIGSGYTF. Written as DNA, the CDR3 is TGTGCCAGCTCAATAGGGAGTGGCTACACCTTC.

The chain recombines TRBV29-1 with TRBJ1-6; tentatively, D is TRBD1 (5 bases). The length of the CDR3 is 14 residues. CDR1 and CDR2 from the germline V gene are SQVTM and ANQGSEA. V was pared by 3 bases and J by 8 bases, with 14 bases between. CDR3 residues: CSVDLHGGDSPLHF. CDR3 nucleotide sequence: TGCAGCGTTGACCTCCACGGGGGAGATTCACCCCTCCACTTT.

This clone has only a few counts. The gene calls are TRBV4-1 and TRBJ1-6; D might be TRBD1 (5 bases). The CDR3 runs to 13 residues. Germline assignment: CDR1 MGHRA and CDR2 YSYEKL. Trimming took 6 bases from V and 8 from J, leaving 11 bases between them. CDR3 region: CASSAREDSPLHF. CDR3 in DNA: TGCGCCAGCAGTGCCAGGGAGGATTCACCCCTCCACTTT.

This clone occurred a few times. The gene calls are TRBV11-2 and TRBJ2-7; D is unclear. The germline gives CDR1 SGHAT, CDR2 FQNNGV. The germline V and J ends were trimmed by 2 bases and 7 bases, with 15 bases remaining between them. The CDR3 has 14 amino acids. The CDR3 nucleotides read TGTGCCAGCAGCTTAACGGGTCCTCATTCGGAGCAGTACTTC. Residues: CASSLTGPHSEQYF.

The rearrangement uses TRBV6-5 and TRBJ2-7; 10 positions agree with TRBD2. The CDR3 is 16 residues long. The trim removed 4 bases at V and 0 bases at J, leaving 6 bases unmatched. CDR1 is MNHEY, CDR2 SVGAGI, per germline. CDR3 loop: CASSSSSGSLSYEQYF. In DNA form, the CDR3 reads TGTGCCAGCAGTTCCTCTAGCGGGAGCCTCTCCTACGAGCAGTACTTC.

The chain uses TRBV28 and TRBJ2-1; D ambiguous. CDR1 is MDHEN, CDR2 SYDVKM, per germline. V lost 4 bases, J lost 0 bases, and 10 bases lay in between. CDR3 length equals 15 residues. The CDR3 reads CASSSAMRSYNEQFF. CDR3 DNA sequence: TGTGCCAGCAGTTCAGCGATGCGCTCCTACAATGAGCAGTTCTTC.

This chain connects TRBV5-1 to TRBJ1-2; 10 bases map to TRBD1. Germline values: CDR1 SGHRS, CDR2 YFSETQ. The CDR3 is 14 residues long. Losses at the gene ends were 4 bases for V and 6 bases for J; bases not matched to a gene: 6. The CDR3, as DNA: TGCGCCAGCAGCCCCCTGGACAGGGGGAATGGCTACACCTTC. Translation gives CASSPLDRGNGYTF.

The chain combines TRBV27 with TRBJ2-7; D might be TRBD1 (6 bases). The germline V gene has CDR1 MNHEY and CDR2 SMNVEV (reference sequence). The V end lost 2 bases, the J end lost 3 bases, and 14 bases lay between the germline ends. The CDR3 contains 15 residues. CDR3: CASSLRSQGNYEQYF. The CDR3, as DNA: TGTGCCAGCAGTTTAAGGTCACAGGGTAACTACGAGCAGTACTTC.

Only a few counts were recorded for this clone. The chain couples TRBV27 to TRBJ1-1; 8 positions agree with TRBD1. This CDR3 contains 14 residues. J gave up 5 bases and V 6 bases, and 8 bases lay outside the gene matches. Germline CDR1 reads MNHEY; CDR2 reads SMNVEV (reference sequence). The CDR3 DNA follows: TGTGCCAGCAGCATAGGGACAGGTTGGACTGAAGCTTTCTTT. Protein product: CASSIGTGWTEAFF.

The J gene is TRBJ1-2, the V gene TRBV15, with D tentatively TRBD1 (6 bases). V was trimmed by 5 bases and J by 4 bases, leaving 11 bases between them. The CDR3 has 13 residues. CDR1 is LNHNV, CDR2 YYDKDF, per germline (reference sequence). CDR3 nucleotide sequence: TGTGCCACCAGCGGACCGGACAGCTATGGCTACACCTTC. Translation gives CATSGPDSYGYTF.

The chain couples TRBV30 to TRBJ2-3; TRBD2 matches 7 bases. The CDR3 sequence is 14 residues long. Germline-derived CDR1 and CDR2 are GTSNPN and SVGIG (reference sequence). The ends lost 4 bases at V and 6 bases at J; junction bases unmatched: 10. DNA for the CDR3: TGTGCCTGGAATCGGGCTAGCGGCCCGGATACGCAGTATTTT. This sequence encodes CAWNRASGPDTQYF.

This chain connects TRBV6-1 to TRBJ1-2, with TRBD1 matching over 9 bases. The length of the CDR3 is 14 residues. Trimming removed 4 bases from V and 7 bases from J; junction bases left unmatched: 7. Germline V gene sequence: CDR1 MNHNS, CDR2 SASEGT. CDR3 nucleotides: TGTGCCAGCAGTGCAAAAGAGACAGGGGGTGGCTACACCTTC. The encoded protein is CASSAKETGGGYTF.

The count of this clone is one. Lacking the conserved final phenylalanine or tryptophan, this CDR3 likely reflects a read error. Because the CDR3's place on the DNA is in doubt, the DNA is left out and the CDR3 is given as listed by TCRdb. V usage is TRBV15 and J usage is TRBJ2-7; the D segment call TRBD1 is taken from the table without a DNA check. The CDR3 region is 14 residues in length, termini included. Germline V gives CDR1 LNHNV, CDR2 YYDKDF (reference sequence). CDR3 amino acids: CATSRERSGTDILL.